This T cell receptor beta chain was observed in a study of blood T cell repertoires in COVID-19. For the study at large: The origin of the acute and convalescent COVID-19 samples was the United States, Italy and Spain.

In the authors' methods: Estimates of nucleated cell counts were drawn from the amplification of reference gene primers. The assay was immunoSEQ multiplex PCR, and TCRdb's table has in-frame clones only and misses some. Clone size and the V and J calls come from that table; the DNA yielded D and trimming. The sample holds fewer than 500,000 clones; 80% to 90% are singletons and the top ten take around 1.1%. This clone was recorded once. Recruitment covered about two dozen US areas and drew participants whose ages spanned roughly 18 to 89 years. Grouping used clinical history reported by participants in a survey and questionnaire. The V end lost 0 bases, the J end lost 9 bases, and 12 bases lay between the germline ends. Looked up from germline, CDR1 is MNHNY and CDR2 is SVGAGI (reference sequence). The CDR3 spans 14 residues.

This TCR was sampled from a man aged 30 to 45 who had recovered from COVID-19. The chain recombines TRBV6-6 with TRBJ2-1; D gene ambiguous. What was sequenced was PBMCs or T cells enriched from blood (not recorded which). CDR3 protein: CASSYSGHGSEQFF. For the CDR3, the DNA is TGTGCCAGCAGTTACTCGGGCCATGGCTCTGAGCAGTTCTTC.